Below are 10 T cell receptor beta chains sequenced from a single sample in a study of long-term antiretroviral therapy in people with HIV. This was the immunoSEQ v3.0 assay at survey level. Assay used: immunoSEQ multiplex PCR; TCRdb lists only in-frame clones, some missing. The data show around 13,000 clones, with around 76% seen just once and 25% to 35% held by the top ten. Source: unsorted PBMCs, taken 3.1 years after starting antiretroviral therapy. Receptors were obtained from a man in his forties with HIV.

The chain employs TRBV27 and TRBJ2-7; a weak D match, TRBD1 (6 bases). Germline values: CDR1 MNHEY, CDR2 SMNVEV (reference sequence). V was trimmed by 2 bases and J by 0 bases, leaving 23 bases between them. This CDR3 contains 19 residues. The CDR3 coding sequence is TGTGCCAGCAGTTTACGGGCAGGGGAGAGTTCGGGGCACTCCTACGAGCAGTACTTC. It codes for CASSLRAGESSGHSYEQYF.

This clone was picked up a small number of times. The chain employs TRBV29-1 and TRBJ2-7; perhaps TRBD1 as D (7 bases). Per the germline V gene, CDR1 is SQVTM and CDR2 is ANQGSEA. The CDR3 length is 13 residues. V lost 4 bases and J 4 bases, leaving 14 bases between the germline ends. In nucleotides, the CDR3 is TGCAGCGTTGGCAGGGGGGCGACGTACGAGCAGTACTTC. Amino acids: CSVGRGATYEQYF.

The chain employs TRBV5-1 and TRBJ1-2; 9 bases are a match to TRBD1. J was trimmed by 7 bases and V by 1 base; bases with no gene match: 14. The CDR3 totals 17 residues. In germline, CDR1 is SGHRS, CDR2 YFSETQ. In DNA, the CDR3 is TGCGCCAGCAGCTTGCGACCTACAGGGGGCGCTTTTAGTGGCTACACCTTC. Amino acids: CASSLRPTGGAFSGYTF. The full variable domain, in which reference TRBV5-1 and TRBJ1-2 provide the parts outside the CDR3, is KAGVTQTPRYLIKTRGQQVTLSCSPISGHRSVSWYQQTPGQGLQFLFEYFSETQRNKGNFPGRFSGRQFSNSRSEMNVSTLELGDSALYLCASSLRPTGGAFSGYTFGSGTRLTVV.

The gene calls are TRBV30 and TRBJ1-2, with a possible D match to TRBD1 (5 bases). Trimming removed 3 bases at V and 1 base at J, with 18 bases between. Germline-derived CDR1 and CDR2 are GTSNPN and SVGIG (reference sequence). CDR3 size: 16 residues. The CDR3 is CAWSPRLGGYNYGYTF. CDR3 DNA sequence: TGTGCCTGGAGCCCACGCCTCGGGGGGTATAACTATGGCTACACCTTC.

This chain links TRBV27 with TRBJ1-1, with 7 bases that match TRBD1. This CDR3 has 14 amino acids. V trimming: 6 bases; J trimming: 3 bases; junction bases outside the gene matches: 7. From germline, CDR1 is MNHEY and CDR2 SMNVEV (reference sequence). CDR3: CASSRQGGDTEAFF. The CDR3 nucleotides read TGTGCCAGCAGCCGACAGGGAGGTGACACTGAAGCTTTCTTT.

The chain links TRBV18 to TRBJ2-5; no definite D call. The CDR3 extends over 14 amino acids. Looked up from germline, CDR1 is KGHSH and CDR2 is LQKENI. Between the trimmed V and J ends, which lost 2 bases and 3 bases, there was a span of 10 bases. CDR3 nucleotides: TGTGCCAGCTCACCAGCAAAGGGAAAAGAGACCCAGTACTTC. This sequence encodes CASSPAKGKETQYF.

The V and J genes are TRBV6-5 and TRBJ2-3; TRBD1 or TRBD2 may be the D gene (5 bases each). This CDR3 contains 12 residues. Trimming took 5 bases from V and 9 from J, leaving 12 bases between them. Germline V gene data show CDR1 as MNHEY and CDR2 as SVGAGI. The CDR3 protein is CASSRGENTQYF. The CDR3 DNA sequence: TGTGCCAGCAGTCGAGGGGAGAACACGCAGTATTTT.

The CDR3 region has the DNA TGTGCCAGCAGGACGACAGGGGGAAATCAGCCCCAGCATTTT. Encoded protein: CASRTTGGNQPQHF. The gene calls are TRBV6-5 and TRBJ1-5, with 9 bases aligning to TRBD1. Germline lookup yields CDR1 MNHEY and CDR2 SVGAGI. The CDR3 extends over 14 amino acids. The V gene end was trimmed by 6 bases and the J gene end by 4 bases; junction bases not matched to a gene: 4.

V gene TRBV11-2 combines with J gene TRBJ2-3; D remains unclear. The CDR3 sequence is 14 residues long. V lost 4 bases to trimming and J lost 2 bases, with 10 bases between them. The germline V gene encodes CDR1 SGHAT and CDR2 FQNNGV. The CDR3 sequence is CASSYVTDTDTQYF. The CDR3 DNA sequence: TGTGCCAGCAGCTATGTGACCGACACAGATACGCAGTATTTT.

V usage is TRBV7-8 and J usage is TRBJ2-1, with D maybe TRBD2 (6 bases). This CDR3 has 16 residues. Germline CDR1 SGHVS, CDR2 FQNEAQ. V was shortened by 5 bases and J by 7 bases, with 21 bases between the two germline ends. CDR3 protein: CASSRAGSGTSNEQFF. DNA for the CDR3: TGTGCCAGCAGCAGGGCGGGTAGCGGTACGTCGAATGAGCAGTTCTTC.